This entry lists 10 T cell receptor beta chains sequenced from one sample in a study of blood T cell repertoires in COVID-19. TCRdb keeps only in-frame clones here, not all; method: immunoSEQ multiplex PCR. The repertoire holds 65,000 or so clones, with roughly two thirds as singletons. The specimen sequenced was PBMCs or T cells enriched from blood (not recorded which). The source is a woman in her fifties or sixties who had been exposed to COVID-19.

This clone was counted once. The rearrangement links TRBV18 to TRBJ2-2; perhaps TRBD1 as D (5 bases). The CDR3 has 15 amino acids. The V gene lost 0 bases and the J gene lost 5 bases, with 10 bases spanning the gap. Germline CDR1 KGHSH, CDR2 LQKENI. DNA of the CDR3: TGTGCCAGCTCACCACCGGTAGGGGCAACCGGGGAGCTGTTTTTT. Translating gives CASSPPVGATGELFF.

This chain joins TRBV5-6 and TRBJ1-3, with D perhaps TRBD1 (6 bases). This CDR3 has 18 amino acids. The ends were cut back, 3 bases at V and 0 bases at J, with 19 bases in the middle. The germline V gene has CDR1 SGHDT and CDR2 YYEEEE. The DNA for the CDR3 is TGTGCCAGCAGCTATGCTGCCTCAGGGGCCTTCTCTGGAAACACCATATATTTT. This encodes CASSYAASGAFSGNTIYF.

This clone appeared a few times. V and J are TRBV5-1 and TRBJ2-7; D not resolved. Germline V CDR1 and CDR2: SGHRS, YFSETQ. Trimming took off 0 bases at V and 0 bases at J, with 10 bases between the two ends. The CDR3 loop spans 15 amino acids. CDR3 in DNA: TGCGCCAGCAGCTTGGGCGGTTTCCGCTCCTACGAGCAGTACTTC. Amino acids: CASSLGGFRSYEQYF.

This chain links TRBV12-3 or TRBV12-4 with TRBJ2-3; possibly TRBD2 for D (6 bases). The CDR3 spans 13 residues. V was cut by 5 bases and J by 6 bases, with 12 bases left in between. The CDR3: CASSTGVRDTQYF. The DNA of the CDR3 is TGTGCCAGCAGTACGGGAGTCCGGGATACGCAGTATTTT.

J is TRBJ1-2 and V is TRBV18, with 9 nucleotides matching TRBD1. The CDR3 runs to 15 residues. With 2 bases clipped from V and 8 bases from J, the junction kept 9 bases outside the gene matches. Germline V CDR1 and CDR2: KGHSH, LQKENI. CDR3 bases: TGTGCCAGCTCACCAACGGAACAGGGGGCGCAAGGCTACACCTTC. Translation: CASSPTEQGAQGYTF.

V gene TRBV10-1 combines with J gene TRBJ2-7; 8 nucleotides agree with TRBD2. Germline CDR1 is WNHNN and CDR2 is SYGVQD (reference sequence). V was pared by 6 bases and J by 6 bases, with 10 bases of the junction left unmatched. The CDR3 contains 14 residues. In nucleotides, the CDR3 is TGCGCCAGCAGCCCCGGGACTAGTCAACGCGAGCAGTACTTC. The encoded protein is CASSPGTSQREQYF.

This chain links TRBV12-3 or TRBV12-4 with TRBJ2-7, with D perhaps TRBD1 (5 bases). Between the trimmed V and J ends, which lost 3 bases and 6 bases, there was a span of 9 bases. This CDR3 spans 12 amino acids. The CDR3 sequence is CASSFSGIEQYF. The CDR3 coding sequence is TGTGCCAGCAGTTTCTCAGGGATCGAGCAGTACTTC.

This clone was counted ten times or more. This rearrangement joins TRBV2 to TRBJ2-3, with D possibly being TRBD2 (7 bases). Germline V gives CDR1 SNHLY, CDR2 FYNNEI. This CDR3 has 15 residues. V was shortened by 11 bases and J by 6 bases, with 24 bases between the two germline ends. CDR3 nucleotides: TGTGCCGGGAAATACACGGGGGGCCCGGGGGATACGCAGTATTTT. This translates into CAGKYTGGPGDTQYF.

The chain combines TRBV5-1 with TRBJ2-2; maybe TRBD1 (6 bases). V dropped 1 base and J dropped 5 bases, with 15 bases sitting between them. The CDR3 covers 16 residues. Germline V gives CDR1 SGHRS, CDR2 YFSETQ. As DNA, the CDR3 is TGCGCCAGCAGCTTGTCGGGTAACAGGGTGACCGGGGAGCTGTTTTTT. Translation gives CASSLSGNRVTGELFF.

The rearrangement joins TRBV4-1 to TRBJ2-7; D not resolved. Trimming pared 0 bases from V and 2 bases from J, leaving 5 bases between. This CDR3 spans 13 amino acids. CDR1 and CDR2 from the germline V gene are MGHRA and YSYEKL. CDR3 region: CASSQDRTYEQYF. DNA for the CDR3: TGCGCCAGCAGCCAAGACAGGACCTACGAGCAGTACTTC.